This T cell receptor (beta chain) was obtained from a study of blood T cell repertoires in COVID-19. Study at large: The United States, Italy and Spain provided the acute and convalescent COVID-19 samples.

How the authors handled the data: Quantification of nucleated cells was approximated via reference gene primer amplification. Assay used: immunoSEQ multiplex PCR; TCRdb lists only in-frame clones, some missing. The DNA was the basis for D and trimming; V, J and clone size are from that table. This table holds hundreds of thousands of clones, about nine tenths found once. This CDR3 contains 14 residues. Germline assignment: CDR1 LNHDA and CDR2 SQIVND (reference sequence). Trimming at V came to 6 bases and at J to 4 bases, leaving 4 bases not matched to a gene. This TCR was recovered from a middle-aged woman who had recovered from COVID-19. Sequencing used peripheral blood. The chain combines TRBV19 with TRBJ1-5; 9 nucleotides match TRBD1. This CDR3 reads CASRPGTGNQPQHF. DNA for the CDR3: TGTGCCAGTAGGCCCGGGACAGGGAATCAGCCCCAGCATTTT.